These T cell receptor beta chains were read from a single sample in a study of T cells in localized non-small cell lung cancer. Generated by immunoSEQ multiplex PCR, the TCRdb table keeps only in-frame clones and is missing some. Of 25,000 to 35,000 clones in the sample, approximately 83% were seen once. Sequences were derived from peripheral blood mononuclear cells, sampled before any cancer treatment. These receptors were taken from a man aged 35-75 years with stage III lung adenocarcinoma. Each CDR3 is given with its conserved first and last residue. Fields, in order: V gene, clone size, J gene, D gene, CDR3 DNA, CDR3 protein. D genes are given only for firm matches. Not every row has a clone size; where given, it reads once, few, many or a size class.

TRBV5-6	once	TRBJ1-3	TRBD1	TGTGCCAGCAGCCGGACAGGCTCTGGAAACACCATATATTTT	CASSRTGSGNTIYF
TRBV6-5	NA	TRBJ1-1	NA	TGTGCCAGCAGTTACTCTTACGGCCACTCCACTGAAGCTTTCTTT	CASSYSYGHSTEAFF
TRBV6-1	NA	TRBJ2-6	NA	TGTGCCAGCAGTGAAGATATCAGGCTGATTTTAGCCGGGGCCAACGTCCTGACTTTC	CASSEDIRLILAGANVLTF
TRBV11-1	NA	TRBJ2-5	TRBD2	TGTGCCAGCAGCCGAAGACTAGCGCAAACCCAAGAGACCCAGTACTTC	CASSRRLAQTQETQYF
TRBV6-1	few	TRBJ1-2	NA	TGTGCCAGCAGGTGGGGTGTCGGCTATGGCTACACCTTC	CASRWGVGYGYTF
TRBV10-1	NA	TRBJ1-3	NA	TGCGCCAGCAGTGAGGACGGCTCTGGAAACACCATATATTTT	CASSEDGSGNTIYF
TRBV2	few	TRBJ2-5	TRBD1	TGTGCCAGCAGTGAAGGGGACAGTAAAGAGACCCAGTACTTC	CASSEGDSKETQYF
TRBV7-9	NA	TRBJ2-7	NA	TGTGCCAGCAGCTTAACGGGAAACGAGCAGTACTTC	CASSLTGNEQYF
TRBV6-1	once	TRBJ2-5	NA	TGTGCCAGCAGTGTATGGGGTGAGACCCAGTACTTC	CASSVWGETQYF
TRBV27	NA	TRBJ2-1	TRBD2	TGTGCCAGCAGTTTAGGGAGGGCTAGCGGGGGCCTTGGCTCCTACAATGAGCAGTTCTTC	CASSLGRASGGLGSYNEQFF
TRBV15	NA	TRBJ1-3	NA	TGTGCCACCAGCAGAGGTGGCCGGGACACCATATATTTT	CATSRGGRDTIYF
TRBV27	few	TRBJ1-1	NA	TGTGCCAGCAGTTCCATGGCGTCGGAGGTAAAAGCTTTCTTT	CASSSMASEVKAFF
TRBV7-9	NA	TRBJ1-2	NA	TGTGCCAGCAGCCCGTTGAGATTAGTTGGCTACACCTTC	CASSPLRLVGYTF
TRBV11-2	NA	TRBJ2-5	TRBD1	TGTGCCAGCAGCTCCCTCCGGGACAGGGTCGGGGAGACCCAGTACTTC	CASSSLRDRVGETQYF
TRBV7-3	NA	TRBJ2-1	NA	TGTGCCAGCAGCTCAGTCGGAGGGAGTCGAGGCTACAATGAGCAGTTCTTC	CASSSVGGSRGYNEQFF
TRBV10-3	once	TRBJ1-1	NA	TGTGCCATCAGTGAGGGGACACCAAACACTGAAGCTTTCTTT	CAISEGTPNTEAFF
TRBV7-9	NA	TRBJ1-1	NA	TGTGCCAGCAGCTTAGCCCACTCTGCCGAAGCTTTCTTT	CASSLAHSAEAFF
TRBV19	NA	TRBJ1-1	TRBD1	TGTGCCAGTAGCACCATCGGGACAGGCGCGAACACTGAAGCTTTCTTT	CASSTIGTGANTEAFF
TRBV10-3	NA	TRBJ2-7	TRBD2	TGTGCCATCAAACAGACTAGCGGGAGATCGGTCGAGCAGTACTTC	CAIKQTSGRSVEQYF
TRBV2	once	TRBJ1-2	NA	TGTGCCAGCAGGACGGGCTGGGACACAGCTAACTATGGCTACACCTTC	CASRTGWDTANYGYTF
TRBV6-6	NA	TRBJ2-5	NA	TGTGCCAGCAGTTATGTGGCAGGCGTCGAGACCCAGTACTTC	CASSYVAGVETQYF
TRBV5-1	NA	TRBJ1-6	NA	TGCGCCAGCACCCTGGGACAAACCAGTTCACCCCTCCACTTT	CASTLGQTSSPLHF
TRBV7-9	once	TRBJ2-4	NA	TGTGCCAGCAGCACAGTAGCCAAAAACATTCAGTACTTC	CASSTVAKNIQYF
TRBV7-9	NA	TRBJ2-5	NA	TGTGCCAGCAGCTTGGCGGGTTTCCGAGAGACCCAGTACTTC	CASSLAGFRETQYF
TRBV18	NA	TRBJ2-3	NA	TGTGCCAGCTCAGAGGCAGTCGGGGGCCCTGGCACAGATACGCAGTATTTT	CASSEAVGGPGTDTQYF
TRBV11-2	NA	TRBJ2-3	NA	TGTGCCAGCAGCAAAGACGGCGGGTTACAAGATACGCAGTATTTT	CASSKDGGLQDTQYF
TRBV10-2	NA	TRBJ2-3	NA	TGCGCCAGCAGTGACCCGGATACGCAGTATTTT	CASSDPDTQYF
TRBV6-6	NA	TRBJ2-5	NA	TGTGCCAGCGAGAGAGAGACCCAGTACTTC	CASERETQYF
TRBV6-5	few	TRBJ1-6	NA	TGTGCCAGCAGCCGGACAGTTGATTCACCCCTCCACTTT	CASSRTVDSPLHF
TRBV5-1	NA	TRBJ2-2	NA	TGCGCCAGCAGCGTAACCGGGACGCTGAGACCCGGGGAGCTGTTTTTT	CASSVTGTLRPGELFF
TRBV28	NA	TRBJ1-5	NA	TGTGCCAGCAGTTTCAGATTGGGGACTTCCAATCAGCCCCAGCATTTT	CASSFRLGTSNQPQHF
TRBV27	few	TRBJ2-2	NA	TGTGCCAGCAGTTGGGGGACCGGGGAGCTGTTTTTT	CASSWGTGELFF
TRBV5-1	NA	TRBJ2-7	NA	TGCGCCAGCAGCCCAGTAGGGACCTACGAGCAGTACTTC	CASSPVGTYEQYF
TRBV21-1	NA	TRBJ1-1	NA	TGTGCCAGCAGCAGCCAAGGGGAGGGGACTGAAGCTTTCTTT	CASSSQGEGTEAFF
TRBV19	NA	TRBJ1-4	TRBD1	TGTGCCAGTAACAGGGGCGGTAATGAAAAACTGTTTTTT	CASNRGGNEKLFF
TRBV27	NA	TRBJ2-1	NA	TGTGCCAGCAGAGCCACGGCCATGCTGTCCTACAATGAGCAGTTCTTC	CASRATAMLSYNEQFF
TRBV6-1	few	TRBJ1-6	NA	TGTGCCAGCATCGGCTTTCCGTTGAGTGATACACCCCTCCACTTT	CASIGFPLSDTPLHF
TRBV6-6	NA	TRBJ1-3	NA	TGTGCCAGCACAGGCGGTCTATTTGGAAACACCATATATTTT	CASTGGLFGNTIYF
TRBV19	NA	TRBJ2-7	TRBD1	TGTGCCAGCGGACAGGGAATCTACGAGCAGTACTTC	CASGQGIYEQYF
TRBV4-1	NA	TRBJ2-2	NA	TGCGCCAGCAGCCGAAGCAACACCGGGGAGCTGTTTTTT	CASSRSNTGELFF
TRBV30	NA	TRBJ1-1	NA	TGTGCCTGGAGCTTACAGGGACTGAACACTGAAGCTTTCTTT	CAWSLQGLNTEAFF
TRBV6-6	NA	TRBJ1-4	TRBD1	TGTGCCAGCACGGAGGGACAGGGAGATGAAAAACTGTTTTTT	CASTEGQGDEKLFF
TRBV5-1	few	TRBJ1-1	NA	TGCGCCAGCAGCCCACTAATTAGGTCCGGGGGTGAAGCTTTCTTT	CASSPLIRSGGEAFF
TRBV7-8	NA	TRBJ2-5	NA	TGTGCCAGCAGCTTAGCGCTCGAGACCCAGTACTTC	CASSLALETQYF
TRBV7-6	NA	TRBJ2-5	NA	TGTGCCAGCAGCTTAAACCCTCGGGGGGAGACCCAGTACTTC	CASSLNPRGETQYF